These 7 T cell receptor beta chains came from one sample sequenced in a study of OX40 agonist ivuxolimab in advanced cancers. The data were produced by immunoSEQ multiplex PCR, yet TCRdb's version contains in-frame clones alone and is incomplete. The sample includes tens of thousands of clones, around 84% of them seen just once. The sample in question was CD4+ or CD8+ T cells sorted from blood, obtained in a trial of the OX40 agonist ivuxolimab. Every receptor here comes from an adult with an advanced solid tumor such as melanoma, head and neck, liver or kidney cancer.

This chain links TRBV7-9 with TRBJ2-5; no clear D. Germline values: CDR1 SEHNR, CDR2 FQNEAQ (reference sequence). Between the trimmed V and J ends, which lost 1 base and 4 bases, there was a span of 7 bases. CDR3 length: 13 residues. CDR3 loop: CASSLGSRETQYF. The CDR3 DNA reads as TGTGCCAGCAGCTTAGGATCCCGAGAGACCCAGTACTTC.

V usage is TRBV7-3 and J usage is TRBJ1-2; a weak D match, TRBD1 (5 bases). Trimming removed 5 bases at V and 4 bases at J, with 11 bases between. This CDR3 contains 13 residues. CDR1 is SGHTA and CDR2 is FQGTGA in the germline V gene. The CDR3 DNA follows: TGTGCCAGCAGCCCCCGAGGGACCTATGGCTACACCTTC. Its protein product is CASSPRGTYGYTF.

The V gene is TRBV27, the J gene TRBJ2-1, with TRBD2 matching 12 bases. The CDR3 runs 16 residues. V gave up 7 bases and J gave up 2 bases; unmatched junction bases: 6. From germline, CDR1 is MNHEY and CDR2 SMNVEV (reference sequence). This CDR3 is CASNPSGGVPYNEQFF. The DNA for the CDR3 is TGTGCCAGCAACCCTAGCGGGGGGGTTCCCTACAATGAGCAGTTCTTC.

This sequence joins TRBV2 and TRBJ2-5; the match to TRBD2 covers 9 bases. After removal of 4 bases from V and 1 base from J, the junction contained 13 bases not matched to a gene. The CDR3 contains 18 residues. From germline, CDR1 is SNHLY and CDR2 FYNNEI. This CDR3 is CASSVLAGRERLQETQYF. CDR3 coding DNA: TGTGCCAGCAGTGTGCTAGCGGGGAGGGAGCGGCTCCAAGAGACCCAGTACTTC.

The chain is built from TRBV27 and TRBJ2-5; weak D call: TRBD2 (7 bases). V lost 5 bases to trimming and J lost 4 bases, with 20 bases between them. This CDR3 has 16 amino acids. The germline CDR1 and CDR2 sequences are MNHEY and SMNVEV (reference sequence). CDR3 protein: CASSPIGGPGGETQYF. The CDR3 bases are TGTGCCAGCAGTCCAATCGGGGGGCCCGGGGGAGAGACCCAGTACTTC.

The rearrangement joins TRBV5-4 to TRBJ2-1; no clear D gene. Trimming stripped 5 bases from V and 1 base from J, with 10 bases between. This CDR3 contains 14 residues. Germline V lookup: CDR1 SGHNT, CDR2 YYREEE (reference sequence). The CDR3 DNA reads as TGTGCCAGCAGGGGGATCGGTTCCTACAATGAGCAGTTCTTC. Protein product: CASRGIGSYNEQFF.

This sequence joins TRBV11-2 and TRBJ2-5; D may be TRBD1 (6 bases). The CDR3 loop spans 15 amino acids. Trimming shortened V by 3 bases and J by 0 bases, and 11 bases separated the two germline ends. Germline lookup yields CDR1 SGHAT and CDR2 FQNNGV. Here the CDR3 reads CASSLGHTYQETQYF. The CDR3 coding sequence is TGTGCCAGCAGCTTGGGACACACGTACCAAGAGACCCAGTACTTC.